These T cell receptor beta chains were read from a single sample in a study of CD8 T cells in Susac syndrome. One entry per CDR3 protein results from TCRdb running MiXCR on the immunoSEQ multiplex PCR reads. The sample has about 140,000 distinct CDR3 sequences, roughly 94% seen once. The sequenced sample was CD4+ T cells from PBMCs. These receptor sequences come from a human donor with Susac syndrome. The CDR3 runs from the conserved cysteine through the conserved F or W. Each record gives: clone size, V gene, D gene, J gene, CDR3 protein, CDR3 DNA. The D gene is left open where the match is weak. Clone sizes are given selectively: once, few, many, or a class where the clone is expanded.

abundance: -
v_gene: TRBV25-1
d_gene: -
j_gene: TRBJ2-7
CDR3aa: CASSRIHEQYF
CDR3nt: TGTGCCAGCAGTAGAATCCACGAGCAGTACTTC

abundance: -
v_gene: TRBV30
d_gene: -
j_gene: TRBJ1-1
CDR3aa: CAWTSGTEAFF
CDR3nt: TGTGCCTGGACTTCGGGCACTGAAGCTTTCTTT

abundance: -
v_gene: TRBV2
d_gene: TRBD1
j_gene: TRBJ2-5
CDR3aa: CASSEGGQKGETQYF
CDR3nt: TGTGCCAGCAGTGAAGGGGGACAGAAGGGAGAGACCCAGTACTTC

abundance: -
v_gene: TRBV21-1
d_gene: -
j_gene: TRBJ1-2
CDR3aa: CASSSSRASTLGYTF
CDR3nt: TGTGCCAGCAGCTCCTCCCGGGCGAGTACCCTCGGCTACACCTTC

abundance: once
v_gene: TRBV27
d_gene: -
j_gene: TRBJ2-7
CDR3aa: CASSPGQPRLLPYEQYF
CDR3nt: TGTGCCAGCAGCCCGGGACAACCTCGGCTTCTGCCCTACGAGCAGTACTTC

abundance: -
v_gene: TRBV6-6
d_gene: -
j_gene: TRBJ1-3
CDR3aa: CASTKAAGNTIYF
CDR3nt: TGTGCCAGCACAAAGGCAGCTGGAAACACCATATATTTT

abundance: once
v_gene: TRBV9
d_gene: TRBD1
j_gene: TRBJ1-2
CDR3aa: CASSIGQAANYGYTF
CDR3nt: TGTGCCAGCAGCATCGGACAGGCTGCTAACTATGGCTACACCTTC

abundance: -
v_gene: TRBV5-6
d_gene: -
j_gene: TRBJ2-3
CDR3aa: CASSPDGSYTQYF
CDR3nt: TGTGCCAGCAGCCCGGACGGTTCTTATACGCAGTATTTT

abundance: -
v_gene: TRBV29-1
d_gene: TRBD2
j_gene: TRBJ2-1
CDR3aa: CSAGLGEQFF
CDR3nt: TGCAGCGCCGGACTAGGTGAGCAGTTCTTC

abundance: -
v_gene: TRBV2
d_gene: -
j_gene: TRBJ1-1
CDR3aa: CASGGTLTEAFF
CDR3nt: TGTGCCAGCGGGGGGACGTTGACTGAAGCTTTCTTT

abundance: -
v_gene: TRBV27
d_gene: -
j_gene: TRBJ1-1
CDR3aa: CASSSPGLRNTEAFF
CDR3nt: TGTGCCAGCAGTTCCCCGGGACTAAGGAACACTGAAGCTTTCTTT

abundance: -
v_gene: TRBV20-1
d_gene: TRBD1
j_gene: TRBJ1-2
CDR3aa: CSARTQGGGGYGYTF
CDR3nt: TGCAGTGCTAGAACGCAAGGAGGGGGCGGCTATGGCTACACCTTC